This TCR beta chain originates from a study of T cell clonality in common variable immunodeficiency. Using immunoSEQ multiplex PCR, the repertoire was profiled, and TCRdb retains in-frame clones only, with some absent. The sample includes approximately 44,000 clones, none of them occurring once. General study findings and limits: In common variable immunodeficiency, TCR beta chains reportedly carried fewer deletions and N-nucleotide insertions.

This clone was seen many times. Its antigen remains unknown. Read data end 3 residues before the CDR3 end; the end is taken from the germline J gene. Additional DNA sequences in this sample encode the identical CDR3. The CDR3 extends over 12 amino acids. The germline V and J ends were trimmed by 4 bases and 5 bases, with 8 bases remaining between them. From germline, CDR1 is MNHNS and CDR2 SASEGT. This chain joins TRBV6-1 and TRBJ1-2; a possible D gene is TRBD1 (5 bases). This clonotype originated in a person between 18 and 75 years old in good health. The specimen sequenced was peripheral blood mononuclear cells. Partial CDR3 DNA: TGTGCCAGCAGTGCCGACAGTTATGGC. It yields the protein CASSADSYG. From start to end, the CDR3 is CASSADSYGYTF.